A single sample gave rise to the 27 T cell receptor beta chains below, sequenced in a study of response to subunit inactivated influenza vaccine. MiXCR, run by TCRdb on the RT-PCR reads, gives a single entry per CDR3 protein. The sample shows around 250,000 distinct CDR3 sequences, over 9% of them seen only once. The sequencing here drew on non-naive T cells sorted from PBMCs, taken less than 15 days before vaccination. The receptors originated from a man aged 50 to 59 who received an inactivated influenza vaccine.

This clonotype was seen many times. The chain is built from TRBV2 and TRBJ2-3, with D uncertain. The V and J ends lost 2 bases and 2 bases respectively, with 11 bases between them. The CDR3 is made up of 15 amino acids. Germline V gene lookup returns CDR1 SNHLY and CDR2 FYNNEI. The CDR3 reads CASSESGVTTDTQYF. In DNA, the CDR3 is TGTGCCAGCAGTGAAAGTGGGGTGACCACAGATACGCAGTATTTT.

This clonotype appeared once. This sequence joins TRBV6-7 and TRBJ1-1; tentative D call: TRBD1 (5 bases). TRBV6-7 is an open reading frame whose function is uncertain. The V gene lost 8 bases and the J gene lost 4 bases, with 17 bases spanning the gap. CDR3 length: 14 residues. The CDR3 reads CASRISRGGTEAFF. The CDR3 bases are TGTGCCAGCCGTATCAGCCGCGGGGGCACTGAAGCTTTCTTT.

This clonotype turned up a few times. Here the CDR3 reads CASSQDSRFQQFF. In DNA form, the CDR3 reads TGTGCCAGCAGCCAAGATTCGCGATTCCAGCAGTTCTTC. The V and J genes are TRBV3-1 and TRBJ2-1; the D is unclear. The V gene lost 0 bases and the J gene lost 11 bases, with 11 bases spanning the gap. This CDR3 contains 13 residues. CDR1 and CDR2 from the germline V gene are LGHDT and YNNKEL (reference sequence).

The CDR3 DNA reads TGCGCCAGCAGCCAAGATTTGGTTCAGTGGGGGGGCGGGGAGCTGTTTTTT. Translation: CASSQDLVQWGGGELFF. The chain uses TRBV4-3 and TRBJ2-2; 7 bases match TRBD2. Germline assignment: CDR1 LGHNA and CDR2 YSLEER. The CDR3 spans 17 residues. Losses at the gene ends were 0 bases for V and 7 bases for J; bases not matched to a gene: 11.

The rearrangement uses TRBV10-3 and TRBJ2-3, with 7 nucleotides matching TRBD2. V was pared by 11 bases and J by 6 bases, with 11 bases of the junction left unmatched. Germline V lookup: CDR1 ENHRY, CDR2 SYGVKD. This CDR3 comprises 13 residues. The CDR3 spells CASCERGWDTQYF. DNA of the CDR3: TGTGCCTCCTGTGAGCGGGGTTGGGATACGCAGTATTTT.

J is TRBJ2-1 and V is TRBV20-1; 14 nucleotides agree with TRBD2. Germline CDR1 DFQATT, CDR2 SNEGSKA (reference sequence). Unmatched junction bases numbered 6, after V lost 6 bases and J lost 8 bases. There are 14 residues in the CDR3. CDR3 nucleotides: TGCAGTGCCACCCGACTAGCGGGAGGGTATGAGCAGTTCTTC. It yields the protein CSATRLAGGYEQFF.

Ten or more counts support this clonotype. The chain links TRBV5-1 to TRBJ2-5, with TRBD2 as a possible D gene (6 bases). V dropped 1 base and J dropped 2 bases, with 9 bases sitting between them. The CDR3 has 14 residues. Germline V gives CDR1 SGHRS, CDR2 YFSETQ. CDR3 in DNA: TGCGCCAGCAGCTTGTCGGCGGGGCAAGAGACCCAGTACTTC. Translating gives CASSLSAGQETQYF.

This clonotype was seen more than once but under ten times. DNA of the CDR3: TGTGCCAGCAGTTTTGCCGGGGTGGGCTACGAGCAGTACTTC. It codes for CASSFAGVGYEQYF. The chain joins TRBV28 to TRBJ2-7; D possibly corresponds to TRBD2 (5 bases). The CDR3 consists of 14 residues. Germline V gene lookup returns CDR1 MDHEN and CDR2 SYDVKM. The V end lost 3 bases, the J end lost 3 bases, and 12 bases lay between the germline ends.

The J gene is TRBJ2-7, the V gene TRBV12-3 or TRBV12-4; TRBD1 matches at 7 bases. This CDR3 has 14 amino acids. Unmatched junction bases numbered 12, after V lost 6 bases and J lost 7 bases. The CDR3 here is CASRPGTDVSEQYF. CDR3 sequence (DNA): TGTGCCAGCAGACCCGGGACAGACGTCTCTGAGCAGTACTTC.

This clonotype was seen more than once but under ten times. The genes are TRBV7-2 and TRBJ2-1; D possibly corresponds to TRBD1 (6 bases). This CDR3 comprises 15 residues. Trimming left V 0 bases short and J 2 bases short, with 8 bases between. Looked up from germline, CDR1 is SGHTA and CDR2 is FQGNSA. The CDR3 DNA sequence: TGTGCCAGCAGCTTAGCGGGGGACACCTACAATGAGCAGTTCTTC. Its translation: CASSLAGDTYNEQFF.

The chain uses TRBV28 and TRBJ1-5, with 7 nucleotides matching TRBD1. Germline trimming cut 3 bases from V and 5 bases from J; bases unmatched to any gene: 10. Germline CDR1 is MDHEN and CDR2 is SYDVKM. CDR3 length: 16 amino acids. The CDR3 DNA reads as TGTGCCAGCAGTTTCGGAGGGACAGCCGTACATCAGCCCCAGCATTTT. It specifies CASSFGGTAVHQPQHF.

The V gene is TRBV5-1, the J gene TRBJ2-3; D gene ambiguous. Looked up from germline, CDR1 is SGHRS and CDR2 is YFSETQ. V lost 0 bases to trimming and J lost 2 bases, with 7 bases between them. The CDR3 runs to 14 residues. CDR3 DNA: TGCGCCAGCAGCTTGGGCACGATCACAGATACGCAGTATTTT. Protein: CASSLGTITDTQYF.

This clonotype was counted only a few times. V usage is TRBV6-1 and J usage is TRBJ2-3; 9 nucleotides align to TRBD1. CDR3 length: 15 residues. V lost 7 bases to trimming and J lost 3 bases; unmatched junction nucleotides: 8. Germline V gives CDR1 MNHNS, CDR2 SASEGT. CDR3 sequence reads: CASISGTGFTDTQYF. DNA of the CDR3: TGTGCCAGCATCTCCGGGACAGGGTTTACAGATACGCAGTATTTT.

This clonotype was observed at least ten times. J is TRBJ2-1 and V is TRBV7-6, with D perhaps matching TRBD1 (6 bases). The CDR3 extends over 15 amino acids. The germline CDR1 and CDR2 sequences are SGHVS and FNYEAQ. V dropped 1 base and J dropped 5 bases, with 12 bases sitting between them. CDR3 nucleotides: TGTGCCAGCAGCTTAGGAGGGCGGACAGACAATGAGCAGTTCTTC. Translated, it gives CASSLGGRTDNEQFF.

This clonotype showed up many times. The V and J genes are TRBV10-3 and TRBJ2-7; 12 nucleotides line up with TRBD2. Germline CDR1 and CDR2: ENHRY and SYGVKD. V dropped 8 bases and J dropped 5; count of bases not matched to a gene: 13. The CDR3 runs 16 residues. This CDR3 reads CAIGVVTSGSENEQYF. In nucleotides, the CDR3 is TGTGCCATCGGCGTGGTGACTAGCGGGAGTGAGAACGAGCAGTACTTC.

This clonotype occurred many times. The V call is TRBV9, the J call TRBJ2-5; 9 bases are shared with TRBD2. Germline V gene data show CDR1 as SGDLS and CDR2 as YYNGEE. V shed 0 bases, J shed 5 bases, and the junction held 5 bases outside the gene matches. The CDR3 is 15 residues long. The CDR3 spells CASSVAFGLAETQYF. The CDR3 coding sequence is TGTGCCAGCAGCGTAGCTTTTGGACTAGCGGAGACCCAGTACTTC.

This clonotype was seen a few times. The rearrangement joins TRBV15 to TRBJ1-1, with 7 nucleotides matching TRBD1. The V segment lost 1 base and the J segment 6 bases; nucleotides outside the gene matches: 2. Looked up from germline, CDR1 is LNHNV and CDR2 is YYDKDF (reference sequence). This CDR3 comprises 13 residues. This CDR3 is CATSRATGSEAFF. The CDR3 nucleotides are TGTGCCACCAGCAGAGCGACAGGGTCTGAAGCTTTCTTT.

This clonotype was detected only a few times. V gene TRBV5-1 combines with J gene TRBJ2-7; 10 nucleotides align to TRBD2. With V trimmed by 5 bases and J by 2 bases, 4 bases remained unmatched. The CDR3 spans 14 residues. Germline V gives CDR1 SGHRS, CDR2 YFSETQ. Here the CDR3 reads CASSTGTSAYEQYF. CDR3 nucleotides: TGCGCCAGCAGTACCGGGACTAGCGCCTACGAGCAGTACTTC.

V is TRBV5-1 and J is TRBJ2-2; no firm D call. This CDR3 has 13 amino acids. Trimming stripped 4 bases from V and 4 bases from J, with 8 bases between. Per germline, CDR1 SGHRS and CDR2 YFSETQ. CDR3 amino acids: CASSNKGTGELFF. The CDR3 DNA reads TGCGCCAGCAGCAACAAGGGCACCGGGGAGCTGTTTTTT.

The chain uses TRBV7-2 and TRBJ2-7; the D gene is possibly TRBD2 (5 bases). The ends were cut back, 9 bases at V and 0 bases at J, with 9 bases in the middle. Germline CDR1 reads SGHTA; CDR2 reads FQGNSA. The CDR3 has 12 amino acids. CDR3 DNA sequence: TGTGCCAGGAGGGCCAGCTCCTACGAGCAGTACTTC. This sequence encodes CARRASSYEQYF.

This sequence joins TRBV20-1 and TRBJ2-1; 10 bases line up with TRBD1. J lost 6 bases, V lost 0 bases, and 5 bases had no gene match. There are 15 residues in the CDR3. Germline V gives CDR1 DFQATT, CDR2 SNEGSKA (reference sequence). CDR3 DNA sequence: TGCAGTGCTAGAGAAGGGACAGGGGATTTCAATGAGCAGTTCTTC. It specifies CSAREGTGDFNEQFF.

This clonotype was counted a few times. CDR3 in amino acids: CSASRQGVSSYEQYF. CDR3 DNA sequence: TGCAGTGCAAGTCGACAGGGCGTATCCTCCTACGAGCAGTACTTC. The genes are TRBV20-1 and TRBJ2-7, with 7 bases lining up with TRBD1. V was pared by 6 bases and J by 0 bases, with 11 bases of the junction left unmatched. CDR1 DFQATT and CDR2 SNEGSKA come from the germline V gene (reference sequence). The CDR3 loop spans 15 amino acids.

This chain joins TRBV20-1 and TRBJ2-5; 8 bases line up with TRBD2. CDR1 DFQATT and CDR2 SNEGSKA come from the germline V gene (reference sequence). There are 14 residues in the CDR3. The V and J ends lost 6 bases and 2 bases, in that order; junction bases with no gene match: 8. CDR3: CSANDAGGQETQYF. The CDR3, as DNA: TGCAGTGCGAACGACGCGGGGGGTCAAGAGACCCAGTACTTC.

This clonotype was recorded at least ten times. This chain links TRBV24-1 with TRBJ1-5; D not certain. Looked up from germline, CDR1 is KGHDR and CDR2 is SFDVKD. There are 12 residues in the CDR3. Trimming took 6 bases from V and 4 from J, leaving 6 bases between them. The CDR3 loop is CATSISNQPQHF. In DNA form, the CDR3 reads TGTGCCACCAGTATCAGTAATCAGCCCCAGCATTTT.

The V and J genes are TRBV12-3 or TRBV12-4 and TRBJ2-1; 14 bases are a match to TRBD2. The CDR3 extends over 17 amino acids. Trimming cost V 5 bases and J 9 bases; bases outside gene matches: 12. The CDR3 coding sequence is TGTGCCAGCAGTCCGCGACTAGCGGGAGGGCCTCAGGTTGAGCAGTTCTTC. It translates to CASSPRLAGGPQVEQFF.

This clonotype was detected ten times or more. CDR3: CASSPGFVGQGYQPQHF. In DNA, the CDR3 is TGTGCCAGCAGCCCAGGGTTCGTTGGGCAGGGGTATCAGCCCCAGCATTTT. This chain joins TRBV7-8 and TRBJ1-5; possibly TRBD1 for D (6 bases). Germline loops: CDR1 SGHVS, CDR2 FQNEAQ. The CDR3 runs 17 residues. V lost 5 bases and J lost 5, with 22 bases in between. Using reference TRBV7-8 and TRBJ1-5 for the parts outside the CDR3, the full variable domain is GAGVSQSPRYKVAKRGQDVALRCDPISGHVSLFWYQQALGQGPEFLTYFQNEAQLDKSGLPSDRFFAERPEGSVSTLKIQRTQQEDSAVYLCASSPGFVGQGYQPQHFGDGTRLSIL.

At least ten counts were recorded for this clonotype. V gene TRBV20-1 combines with J gene TRBJ2-2; TRBD1 matches 10 bases. V dropped 6 bases and J dropped 5; count of bases not matched to a gene: 9. The CDR3 loop spans 15 amino acids. The germline V gene encodes CDR1 DFQATT and CDR2 SNEGSKA (reference sequence). In DNA, the CDR3 is TGCAGTGCCAGACAGGGGGCAATTAGGACCGGGGAGCTGTTTTTT. Protein: CSARQGAIRTGELFF.